This entry lists 11 T cell receptor beta chains sequenced from one sample in a study of immune evolution from preneoplasia to lung adenocarcinoma. The method was immunoSEQ multiplex PCR; TCRdb's version includes in-frame clones alone and lacks a portion of them. The table includes over 4,500 clones, approximately 80% detected once. The sample comprised FFPE minimally invasive lung adenocarcinoma tissue. These receptors came from a person aged 55-80 years with lung adenocarcinoma.

This clone has more than one count but fewer than ten. The chain links TRBV5-1 to TRBJ1-2; tentative D call: TRBD1 (5 bases). The V end lost 4 bases, the J end lost 4 bases, and 17 bases lay between the germline ends. Germline-derived CDR1 and CDR2 are SGHRS and YFSETQ. The CDR3 has 15 residues. In DNA, the CDR3 is TGCGCCAGCAGCATAGAAGGGGCTTTTGGCTATGGCTACACCTTC. This sequence encodes CASSIEGAFGYGYTF.

This clone has only a few counts. The chain recombines TRBV11-3 with TRBJ2-2, with TRBD1 as a possible D gene (5 bases). V lost 7 bases and J 3 bases, leaving 12 bases between the germline ends. The CDR3 spans 14 residues. Germline CDR1 and CDR2: SGHNT and YENEEA. The CDR3 protein is CASTDRPDTGELFF. CDR3 nucleotides: TGTGCCAGCACCGACAGACCTGACACCGGGGAGCTGTTTTTT.

This clone was observed once. The gene calls are TRBV20-1 and TRBJ1-2; D gene unclear. The CDR3 totals 11 residues. CDR1 is DFQATT and CDR2 is SNEGSKA in the germline V gene (reference sequence). Between the trimmed V and J ends, which lost 0 bases and 4 bases, there was a span of 3 bases. CDR3: CSARDTYGYTF. The DNA for the CDR3 is TGCAGTGCTAGAGACACCTATGGCTACACCTTC.

The sample holds one count of this clone. The chain employs TRBV10-3 and TRBJ1-2; unclear D gene. Germline CDR1 ENHRY, CDR2 SYGVKD. The V and J ends lost 3 bases and 4 bases respectively, with 12 bases between them. The CDR3 sequence is 14 residues long. CDR3 in amino acids: CAISDPGRSYGYTF. DNA for the CDR3: TGTGCCATCAGTGACCCCGGTAGGAGCTATGGCTACACCTTC.

This clone was detected only a few times. The chain has TRBV29-1 and TRBJ1-1; weak D call: TRBD1 (5 bases). V lost 3 bases and J 1 base, leaving 9 bases between the germline ends. The V gene's germline CDR1 is SQVTM and CDR2 ANQGSEA. The CDR3 consists of 13 residues. DNA for the CDR3: TGCAGCGTTGAGCGGGGGAGGAACACTGAAGCTTTCTTT. It is translated as CSVERGRNTEAFF.

This rearrangement joins TRBV19 to TRBJ1-1; no definite D call. Germline CDR1 reads LNHDA; CDR2 reads SQIVND (reference sequence). The CDR3 totals 14 residues. V was cut by 3 bases and J by 2 bases, with 10 bases left in between. The CDR3 sequence: CASSILYFNTEAFF. CDR3 bases: TGTGCCAGTAGTATCCTGTATTTTAACACTGAAGCTTTCTTT. Filled out from reference TRBV19 and TRBJ1-1, the complete variable domain reads DGGITQSPKYLFRKEGQNVTLSCEQNLNHDAMYWYRQDPGQGLRLIYYSQIVNDFQKGDIAEGYSVSREKKESFPLTVTSAQKNPTAFYLCASSILYFNTEAFFGQGTRLTVV.

The V gene is TRBV19, the J gene TRBJ2-3; 7 bases match TRBD1. The ends lost 4 bases at V and 2 bases at J; junction bases unmatched: 9. Germline V gene data show CDR1 as LNHDA and CDR2 as SQIVND (reference sequence). The CDR3 runs to 16 residues. CDR3 sequence (DNA): TGTGCCAGTAGTAAGAGGGACAGAGAATTCACAGATACGCAGTATTTT. This gives the protein CASSKRDREFTDTQYF.

This chain uses TRBV7-2 with TRBJ1-5, with D perhaps matching TRBD1 (6 bases). Per germline, CDR1 SGHTA and CDR2 FQGNSA. V shed 5 bases and J shed 5 bases, with 10 bases lying between them. The CDR3 extends over 13 amino acids. In nucleotides, the CDR3 is TGTGCCAGCAGCCAGAGGACAGATCAGCCCCAGCATTTT. Residues: CASSQRTDQPQHF.

This clone was detected only a few times. The rearrangement uses TRBV20-1 and TRBJ1-2, with unresolved D. CDR1 is DFQATT and CDR2 is SNEGSKA in the germline V gene (reference sequence). The CDR3 extends over 10 amino acids. Trimming took off 2 bases at V and 3 bases at J, with 1 base between the two ends. The CDR3 DNA is TGCAGTGCTAGACACTATGGCTACACCTTC. Protein sequence: CSARHYGYTF.

V gene TRBV7-9 combines with J gene TRBJ1-2; TRBD1 aligns across 7 bases. V shed 7 bases, J shed 4 bases, and the junction held 15 bases outside the gene matches. From germline, CDR1 is SEHNR and CDR2 FQNEAQ (reference sequence). This CDR3 contains 16 residues. CDR3 coding DNA: TGTGCCAGCACGCGAACAGGGGCTGCTGACGGCTATGGCTACACCTTC. This encodes CASTRTGAADGYGYTF.

The V call is TRBV6-5, the J call TRBJ2-5; D is perhaps TRBD1 (5 bases). V dropped 6 bases and J dropped 1 base, with 12 bases sitting between them. Germline loops: CDR1 MNHEY, CDR2 SVGAGI. The CDR3 is 14 amino acids. The CDR3 nucleotides read TGTGCCAGCAGATGGGGCGGACCCCAAGAGACCCAGTACTTC. As protein: CASRWGGPQETQYF.